A single sample gave rise to the 2 T cell receptor beta chains below, sequenced in a study of blood T cell repertoires in COVID-19. Profiled with immunoSEQ multiplex PCR; TCRdb holds only in-frame clones, not every one. This sample has some 4,000 clones; about 91% occur once, and the top ten carry approximately 7.1%. Source material: peripheral blood. The receptors shown here come from a man aged 45 to 65 with active COVID-19.

The J gene is TRBJ2-3, the V gene TRBV5-1; TRBD2 matches 14 bases. CDR1 is SGHRS and CDR2 is YFSETQ in the germline V gene. CDR3 length equals 18 residues. Trimming at V came to 1 base and at J to 3 bases, leaving 7 bases not matched to a gene. CDR3 in DNA: TGCGCCAGCAGCTTGCCGGTGACTAGCGGGAGGGGGACAGATACGCAGTATTTT. Translated, it gives CASSLPVTSGRGTDTQYF.

The chain has TRBV13 and TRBJ2-7; D might be TRBD1 (7 bases). V lost 3 bases, J lost 4 bases, and 10 bases lay in between. Germline assignment: CDR1 PRHDT and CDR2 FYEKMQ (reference sequence). CDR3 length equals 13 residues. The CDR3, as DNA: TGTGCCAGCAGCTTGACAGGGAGGTACGAGCAGTACTTC. It specifies CASSLTGRYEQYF.